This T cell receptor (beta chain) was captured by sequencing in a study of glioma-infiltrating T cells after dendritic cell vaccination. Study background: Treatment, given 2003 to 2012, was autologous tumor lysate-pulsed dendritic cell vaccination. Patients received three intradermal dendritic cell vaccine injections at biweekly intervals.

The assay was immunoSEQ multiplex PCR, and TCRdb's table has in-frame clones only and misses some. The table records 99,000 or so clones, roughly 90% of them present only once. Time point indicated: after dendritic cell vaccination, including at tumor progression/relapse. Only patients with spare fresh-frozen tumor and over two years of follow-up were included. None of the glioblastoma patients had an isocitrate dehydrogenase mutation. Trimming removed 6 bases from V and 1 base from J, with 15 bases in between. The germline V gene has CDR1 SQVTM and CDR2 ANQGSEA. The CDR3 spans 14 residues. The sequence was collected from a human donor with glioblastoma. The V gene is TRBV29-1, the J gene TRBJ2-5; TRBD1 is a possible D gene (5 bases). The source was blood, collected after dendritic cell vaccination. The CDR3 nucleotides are TGCAGCGTAGCCTTCGTCAGGGCCCAAGAGACCCAGTACTTC. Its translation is CSVAFVRAQETQYF. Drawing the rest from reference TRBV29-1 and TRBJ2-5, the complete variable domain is SAVISQKPSRDICQRGTSLTIQCQVDSQVTMMFWYRQQPGQSLTLIATANQGSEATYESGFVIDKFPISRPNLTFSTLTVSNMSPEDSSIYLCSVAFVRAQETQYFGPGTRLLVL.